Included here is one T cell receptor beta chain sequence, with context. The antigen is undetermined. This record comes from a study of cytomegalovirus exposure and HLA in healthy donors. About the research overall: The use of the same platform for the 95 to 150 validation repertoires and the approximately 690 first-cohort repertoires was reported by a later analysis. Study-wide results and limits: Reports showed the classifier diagnosing cytomegalovirus status with high specificity and sensitivity. Among TCR beta chains, those listed as cytomegalovirus-associated numbered about 160.

Using immunoSEQ multiplex PCR, the repertoire was profiled, and TCRdb retains in-frame clones only, with some absent. The table records around 180,000 clones, roughly 86% of them present only once. Trimming at V came to 4 bases and at J to 8 bases, leaving 10 bases not matched to a gene. The V gene's germline CDR1 is SGDLS and CDR2 YYNGEE. The CDR3 runs to 16 residues. Specimen: PBMCs. This chain connects TRBV9 to TRBJ1-6, with 9 bases matching TRBD1. This clonotype was sampled from a woman between 18 and 29 years old in good health and CMV-seronegative. This CDR3 is CASSFTGGEADSPLHF. The CDR3, as DNA: TGTGCCAGCAGCTTTACAGGGGGCGAGGCAGATTCACCCCTCCACTTT.